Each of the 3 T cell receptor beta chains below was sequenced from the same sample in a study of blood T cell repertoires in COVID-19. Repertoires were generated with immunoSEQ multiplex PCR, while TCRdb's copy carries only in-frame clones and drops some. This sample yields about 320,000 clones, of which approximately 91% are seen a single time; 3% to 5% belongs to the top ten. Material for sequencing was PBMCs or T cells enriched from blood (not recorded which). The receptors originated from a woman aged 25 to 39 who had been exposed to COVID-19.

The CDR3 loop reads CASSLDRGFGPLHF. The CDR3 DNA is TGTGCCAGCAGCTTAGATCGCGGGTTTGGACCCCTCCACTTT. The chain has TRBV11-2 and TRBJ1-6; no clear D gene. Trimming pared 0 bases from V and 12 bases from J, leaving 12 bases between. Germline values: CDR1 SGHAT, CDR2 FQNNGV. The CDR3 contains 14 residues.

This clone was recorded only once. The CDR3 nucleotides are TGTGCCATCAATGGGCAGGGGGCCTACAATGAGCAGTTCTTC. This translates into CAINGQGAYNEQFF. The gene calls are TRBV10-3 and TRBJ2-1; 7 bases line up with TRBD1. Trimming removed 7 bases from V and 2 bases from J; junction bases left unmatched: 5. The CDR3 extends over 14 amino acids. From germline, CDR1 is ENHRY and CDR2 SYGVKD.

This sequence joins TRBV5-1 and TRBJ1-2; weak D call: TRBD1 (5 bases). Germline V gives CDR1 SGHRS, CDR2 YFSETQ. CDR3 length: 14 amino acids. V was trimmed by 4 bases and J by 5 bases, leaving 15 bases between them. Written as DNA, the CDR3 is TGCGCCAGCAGCCCGGGGGGGGTAGCTTATGGCTACACCTTC. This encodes CASSPGGVAYGYTF.